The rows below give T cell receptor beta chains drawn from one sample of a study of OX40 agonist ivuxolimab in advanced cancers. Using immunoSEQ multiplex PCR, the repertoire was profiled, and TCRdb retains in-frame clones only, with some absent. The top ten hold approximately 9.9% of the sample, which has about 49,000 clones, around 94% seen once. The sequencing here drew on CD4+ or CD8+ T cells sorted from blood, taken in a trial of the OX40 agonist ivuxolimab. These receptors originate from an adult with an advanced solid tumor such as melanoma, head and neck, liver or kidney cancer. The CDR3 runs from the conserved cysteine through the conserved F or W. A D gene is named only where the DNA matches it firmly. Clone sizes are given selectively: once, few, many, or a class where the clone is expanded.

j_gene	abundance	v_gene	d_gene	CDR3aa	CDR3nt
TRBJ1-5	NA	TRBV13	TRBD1	CASSLRGQGSNQPQHF	TGTGCCAGCAGCTTGAGGGGACAGGGGAGCAATCAGCCCCAGCATTTT
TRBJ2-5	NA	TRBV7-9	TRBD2	CASSLGGAQYF	TGTGCCAGCAGCCTCGGGGGGGCCCAGTACTTC
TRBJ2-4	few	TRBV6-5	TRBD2	CASSYSRGSDIQYF	TGTGCCAGCAGTTACTCTCGCGGGAGTGACATTCAGTACTTC
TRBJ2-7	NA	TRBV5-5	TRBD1	CASSFDRGAYEQYF	TGTGCCAGCAGCTTTGACAGGGGGGCCTACGAGCAGTACTTC
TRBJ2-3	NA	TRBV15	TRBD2	CATSRTRAPSGSSTDTQYF	TGTGCCACCAGCAGGACCAGAGCACCAAGCGGGAGCAGCACAGATACGCAGTATTTT
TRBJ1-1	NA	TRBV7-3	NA	CASSLTGGTNTEAFF	TGTGCCAGCAGCTTAACGGGGGGGACCAACACTGAAGCTTTCTTT
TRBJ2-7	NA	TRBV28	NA	CASSSVRPISYEQYF	TGTGCCAGCAGTTCTGTCAGACCAATCTCCTACGAGCAGTACTTC
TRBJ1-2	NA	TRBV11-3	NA	CASGGSGPNGYTF	TGTGCCAGCGGGGGGTCTGGACCGAATGGCTACACCTTC
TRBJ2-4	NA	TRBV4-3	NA	CASSQALLAKNIQYF	TGCGCCAGCAGCCAAGCACTCCTAGCCAAAAACATTCAGTACTTC
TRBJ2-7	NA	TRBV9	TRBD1	CASSVEDRAYEQYF	TGTGCCAGCAGCGTAGAGGACAGGGCGTACGAGCAGTACTTC
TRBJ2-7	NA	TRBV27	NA	CASRPSRYEQYF	TGTGCCAGCAGACCCTCACGCTACGAGCAGTACTTC
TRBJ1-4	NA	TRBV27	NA	CASSSTGLNREKLFF	TGTGCCAGCAGTTCGACCGGACTTAACAGAGAAAAACTGTTTTTT
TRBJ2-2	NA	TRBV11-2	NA	CASSLAPSTPSYTGELFF	TGTGCCAGCAGCTTAGCGCCTTCGACCCCGAGCTACACCGGGGAGCTGTTTTTT
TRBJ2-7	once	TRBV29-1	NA	CSVSWWGRSSYEQYF	TGCAGCGTTTCGTGGTGGGGAAGAAGCTCCTACGAGCAGTACTTC
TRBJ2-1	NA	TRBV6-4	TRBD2	CASSLLAGEEQFF	TGTGCCAGCAGTCTACTAGCGGGAGAAGAGCAGTTCTTC
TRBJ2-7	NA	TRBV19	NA	CATSPGAGVTYEQYF	TGTGCCACCAGTCCCGGGGCAGGGGTAACCTACGAGCAGTACTTC
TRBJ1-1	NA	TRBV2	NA	CASSDLELAGGTEAFF	TGTGCCAGCAGTGATTTAGAGTTGGCAGGTGGTACTGAAGCTTTCTTT
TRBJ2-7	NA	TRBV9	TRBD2	CASSPRTSGRNEQYF	TGTGCCAGCAGCCCCCGGACTAGCGGGAGGAACGAGCAGTACTTC
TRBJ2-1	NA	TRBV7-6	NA	CASSRGYNEQFF	TGTGCCAGCAGCCGGGGATACAATGAGCAGTTCTTC
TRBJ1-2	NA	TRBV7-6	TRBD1	CASSPYTGGSPF	TGTGCCAGCAGCCCGTACACAGGGGGCTCCCCCTTC
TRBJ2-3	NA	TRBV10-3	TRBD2	CAIRRPIAGGPDTQYF	TGTGCCATCAGAAGGCCCATAGCGGGAGGGCCGGATACGCAGTATTTT
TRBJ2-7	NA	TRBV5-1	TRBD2	CASSLSGLAGTYEQYF	TGCGCCAGCAGCTTGTCGGGACTAGCGGGGACCTACGAGCAGTACTTC
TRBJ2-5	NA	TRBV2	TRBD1	CASQSPRQGGRETQYF	TGTGCCAGCCAGAGCCCTAGACAGGGCGGACGGGAGACCCAGTACTTC
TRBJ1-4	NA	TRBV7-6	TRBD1	CASSFATGVTNEKLFF	TGTGCCAGCAGCTTTGCGACAGGGGTAACTAATGAAAAACTGTTTTTT
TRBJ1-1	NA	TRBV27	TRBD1	CASSFSRGTTEAFF	TGTGCCAGCAGTTTCTCCAGGGGGACCACTGAAGCTTTCTTT
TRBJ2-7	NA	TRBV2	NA	CASGHEQYF	TGTGCCAGCGGACACGAGCAGTACTTC
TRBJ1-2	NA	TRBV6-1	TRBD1	CASTPGTGRNYGYTF	TGTGCCAGCACCCCCGGGACAGGGAGAAACTATGGCTACACCTTC
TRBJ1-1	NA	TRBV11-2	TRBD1	CASSLLRQGVTEAFF	TGTGCCAGCAGCTTATTACGACAGGGAGTCACTGAAGCTTTCTTT
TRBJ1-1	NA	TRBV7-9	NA	CASSSTGTEAFF	TGTGCCAGCAGCTCCACCGGCACTGAAGCTTTCTTT